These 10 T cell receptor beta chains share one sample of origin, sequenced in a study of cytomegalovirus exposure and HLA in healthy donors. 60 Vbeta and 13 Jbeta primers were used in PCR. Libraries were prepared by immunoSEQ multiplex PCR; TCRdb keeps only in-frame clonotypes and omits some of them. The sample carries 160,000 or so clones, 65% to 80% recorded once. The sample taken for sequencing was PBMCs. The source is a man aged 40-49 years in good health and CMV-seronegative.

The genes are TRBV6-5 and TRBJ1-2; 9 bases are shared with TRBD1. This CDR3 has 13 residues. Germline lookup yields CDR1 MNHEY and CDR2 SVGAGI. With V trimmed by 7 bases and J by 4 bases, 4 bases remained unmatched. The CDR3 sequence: CASTADRGYGYTF. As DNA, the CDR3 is TGTGCCAGCACCGCGGACAGGGGCTATGGCTACACCTTC.

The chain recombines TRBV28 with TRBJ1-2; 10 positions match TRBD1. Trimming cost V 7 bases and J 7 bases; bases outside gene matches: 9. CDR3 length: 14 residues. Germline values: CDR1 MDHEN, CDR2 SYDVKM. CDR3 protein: CASTGTGVLVGYTF. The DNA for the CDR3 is TGTGCCAGCACCGGGACAGGGGTATTGGTTGGCTACACCTTC.

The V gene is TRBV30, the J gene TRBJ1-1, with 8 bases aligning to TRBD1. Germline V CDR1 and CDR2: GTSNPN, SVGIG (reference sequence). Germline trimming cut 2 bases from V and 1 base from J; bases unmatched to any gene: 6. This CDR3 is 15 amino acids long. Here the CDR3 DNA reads TGTGCCTGGAGTACTAAGACAGGGGAGAACACTGAAGCTTTCTTT. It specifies CAWSTKTGENTEAFF. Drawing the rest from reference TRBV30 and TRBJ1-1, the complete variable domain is SQTIHQWPATLVQPVGSPLSLECTVEGTSNPNLYWYRQAAGRGLQLLFYSVGIGQISSEVPQNLSASRPQDRQFILSSKKLLLSDSGFYLCAWSTKTGENTEAFFGQGTRLTVV.

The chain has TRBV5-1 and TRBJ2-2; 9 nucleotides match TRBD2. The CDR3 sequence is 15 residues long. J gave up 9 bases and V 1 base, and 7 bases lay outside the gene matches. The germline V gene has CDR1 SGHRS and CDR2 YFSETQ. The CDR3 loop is CASSLTSGFGRELFF. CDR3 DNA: TGCGCCAGCAGCTTGACTAGCGGGTTCGGGCGGGAGCTGTTTTTT.

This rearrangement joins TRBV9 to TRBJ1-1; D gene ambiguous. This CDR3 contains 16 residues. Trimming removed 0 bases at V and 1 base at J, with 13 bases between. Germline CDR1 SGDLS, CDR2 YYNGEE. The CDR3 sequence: CASSVEAHRENTEAFF. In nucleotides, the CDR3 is TGTGCCAGCAGCGTAGAAGCTCACAGAGAGAACACTGAAGCTTTCTTT. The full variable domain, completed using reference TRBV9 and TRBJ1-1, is DSGVTQTPKHLITATGQRVTLRCSPRSGDLSVYWYQQSLDQGLQFLIQYYNGEERAKGNILERFSAQQFPDLHSELNLSSLELGDSALYFCASSVEAHRENTEAFFGQGTRLTVV.

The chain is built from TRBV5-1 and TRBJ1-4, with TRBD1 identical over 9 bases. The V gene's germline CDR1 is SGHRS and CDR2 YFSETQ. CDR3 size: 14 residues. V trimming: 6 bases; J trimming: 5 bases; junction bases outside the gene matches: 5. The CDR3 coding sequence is TGCGCCAGCACCCCCGGGACAGGGAATGAAAAACTGTTTTTT. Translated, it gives CASTPGTGNEKLFF.

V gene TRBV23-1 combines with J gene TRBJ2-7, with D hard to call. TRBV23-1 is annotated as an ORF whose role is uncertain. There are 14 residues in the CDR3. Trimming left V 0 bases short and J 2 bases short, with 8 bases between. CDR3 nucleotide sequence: TGCGCCAGCAGTCAATCGTCCCCGGCCTACGAGCAGTACTTC. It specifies CASSQSSPAYEQYF.

The CDR3 loop reads CASRTVPGSAYEQYF. The CDR3 bases are TGTGCCAGCCGGACAGTCCCCGGGTCAGCTTACGAGCAGTACTTC. The chain joins TRBV6-5 to TRBJ2-7, with D tentatively TRBD1 (6 bases). The V end lost 8 bases, the J end lost 4 bases, and 21 bases lay between the germline ends. The CDR3 covers 15 residues. CDR1 and CDR2 from the germline V gene are MNHEY and SVGAGI.

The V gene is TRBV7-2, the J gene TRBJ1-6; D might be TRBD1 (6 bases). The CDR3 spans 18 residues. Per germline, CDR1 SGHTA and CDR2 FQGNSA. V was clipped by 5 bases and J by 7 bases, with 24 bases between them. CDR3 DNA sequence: TGTGCCAGCAGCCAGGGGTTGGGCGGGGGATCTTTCAATTCACCCCTCCACTTT. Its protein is CASSQGLGGGSFNSPLHF.

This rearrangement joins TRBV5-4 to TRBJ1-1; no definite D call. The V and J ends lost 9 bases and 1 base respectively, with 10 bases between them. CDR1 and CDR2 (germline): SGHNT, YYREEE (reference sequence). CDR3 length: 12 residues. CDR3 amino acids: CATNGGNTEAFF. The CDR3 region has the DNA TGTGCCACCAATGGCGGGAACACTGAAGCTTTCTTT.